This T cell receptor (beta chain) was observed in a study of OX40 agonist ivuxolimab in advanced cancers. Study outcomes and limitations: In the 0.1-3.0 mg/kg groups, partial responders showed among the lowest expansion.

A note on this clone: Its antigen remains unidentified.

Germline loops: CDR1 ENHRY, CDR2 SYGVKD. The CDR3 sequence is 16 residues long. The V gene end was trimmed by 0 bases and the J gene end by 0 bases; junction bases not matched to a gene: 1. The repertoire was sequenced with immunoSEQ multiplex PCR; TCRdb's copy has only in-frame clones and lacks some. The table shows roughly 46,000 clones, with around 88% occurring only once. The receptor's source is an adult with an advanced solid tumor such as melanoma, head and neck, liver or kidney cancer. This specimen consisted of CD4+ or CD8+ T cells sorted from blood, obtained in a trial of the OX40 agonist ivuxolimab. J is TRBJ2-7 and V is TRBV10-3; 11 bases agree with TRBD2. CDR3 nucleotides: TGTGCCATCAGTGAGTCAGGACTAGCGGGCTCCTACGAGCAGTACTTC. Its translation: CAISESGLAGSYEQYF.